Following are 27 T cell receptor beta chains from one sample sequenced in a study of spatial heterogeneity in lung cancer. Time point noted: blood at routine non-recurrence follow-up after resection. TCRdb ran MiXCR on the 5' RACE reads and lists one entry per CDR3 protein. The sample holds 45,000 to 50,000 distinct CDR3 sequences; roughly 12% are singletons and the top ten take about 30%. The material was PBMCs, obtained at follow-up. The receptor source for this set is a male donor with early-stage non-small cell lung cancer.

The chain carries TRBV7-9 and TRBJ1-2; D gene ambiguous. Trimming shortened V by 3 bases and J by 2 bases, and 4 bases separated the two germline ends. Germline loops: CDR1 SEHNR, CDR2 FQNEAQ (reference sequence). This CDR3 comprises 12 residues. DNA for the CDR3: TGTGCCAGCAGCTTGGACAACTATGGCTACACCTTC. Translating it yields CASSLDNYGYTF.

The chain carries TRBV28 and TRBJ1-2, with D maybe TRBD1 (5 bases). Per the germline V gene, CDR1 is MDHEN and CDR2 is SYDVKM. CDR3 length equals 12 residues. V was shortened by 3 bases and J by 7 bases, with 9 bases between the two germline ends. The DNA of the CDR3 is TGTGCCAGCAGTTTCGGGGCCTTTGGCTACACCTTC. Its protein product is CASSFGAFGYTF.

This clonotype was found a few times. The chain links TRBV7-2 to TRBJ2-2; D might be TRBD1 (5 bases). The CDR3 runs to 15 residues. Germline CDR1 is SGHTA and CDR2 is FQGNSA. The V and J ends lost 1 base and 0 bases respectively, with 6 bases between them. The CDR3 sequence: CASSLGRANTGELFF. As DNA, the CDR3 is TGTGCCAGCAGCTTAGGCAGGGCGAACACCGGGGAGCTGTTTTTT.

This clonotype was observed at least ten times. The chain couples TRBV7-9 to TRBJ2-7; 12 nucleotides align to TRBD2. Germline V lookup: CDR1 SEHNR, CDR2 FQNEAQ (reference sequence). The V gene end was trimmed by 3 bases and the J gene end by 5 bases; junction bases not matched to a gene: 5. The CDR3 loop spans 15 amino acids. CDR3 in DNA: TGTGCCAGCAGCTTTCCGACTAGCGGGAGTGACGAGCAGTACTTC. It codes for CASSFPTSGSDEQYF.

There are many counts of this clonotype. The V gene is TRBV6-5, the J gene TRBJ1-3; possible D gene TRBD1, 6 bases. Germline V lookup: CDR1 MNHEY, CDR2 SVGAGI. The germline V and J ends were trimmed by 6 bases and 0 bases, with 9 bases remaining between them. CDR3 size: 14 residues. The CDR3 DNA follows: TGTGCCAGCAGGCAAGGGGGCTCTGGAAACACCATATATTTT. Protein sequence: CASRQGGSGNTIYF.

This clonotype was recorded many times. The chain links TRBV10-3 to TRBJ1-2; 8 bases line up with TRBD1. The CDR3 totals 13 residues. V dropped 8 bases and J dropped 7; count of bases not matched to a gene: 9. Germline-derived CDR1 and CDR2 are ENHRY and SYGVKD. Written as DNA, the CDR3 is TGTGCCATCGCGGCGACAGGGGACCCTGGCTACACCTTC. As protein: CAIAATGDPGYTF.

This clonotype came up a few times. The chain joins TRBV28 to TRBJ2-7; D is possibly TRBD2 (6 bases). The germline V gene has CDR1 MDHEN and CDR2 SYDVKM. Deletions cut 9 bases from V and 2 bases from J, with 20 bases between. The length of the CDR3 is 15 residues. The CDR3 DNA is TGTGCCAGTAGTACCGCGGGGCCACGACCCTACGAGCAGTACTTC. As protein: CASSTAGPRPYEQYF.

This clonotype has at least ten counts. The chain links TRBV12-3 or TRBV12-4 to TRBJ1-2; TRBD1 agrees at 7 bases. The CDR3 has 15 amino acids. V dropped 5 bases and J dropped 3; count of bases not matched to a gene: 9. The DNA for the CDR3 is TGTGCCAGCAGTCCGCGAGCTACAGGGGACTATGGCTACACCTTC. Its protein product is CASSPRATGDYGYTF.

This chain joins TRBV12-3 or TRBV12-4 and TRBJ1-1; D is undetermined. Trimming cost V 3 bases and J 2 bases, with 13 bases left between them. This CDR3 is built from 15 residues. CDR3 DNA: TGTGCCAGCAGTTTGGGCCGGCCCGTTAACACTGAAGCTTTCTTT. It is translated as CASSLGRPVNTEAFF.

The chain recombines TRBV12-3 or TRBV12-4 with TRBJ1-2, with 10 bases matching TRBD1. The CDR3 length is 16 residues. V lost 6 bases to trimming and J lost 4 bases; unmatched junction nucleotides: 11. CDR3 protein: CASSQTGGALGYGYTF. CDR3 sequence (DNA): TGTGCCAGCAGCCAGACAGGGGGCGCATTGGGCTATGGCTACACCTTC.

In its sample, this clonotype was seen a few times. The chain employs TRBV10-3 and TRBJ1-2, with 8 bases that match TRBD1. This CDR3 contains 15 residues. From germline, CDR1 is ENHRY and CDR2 SYGVKD. The junction had 6 bases not matched to a gene; V was cut back by 0 bases and J by 6 bases. The DNA for the CDR3 is TGTGCCATCAGTGAGTCTCGCGACAGGGGAAATGGCTACACCTTC. Its translation: CAISESRDRGNGYTF.

This clonotype was counted at least ten times. The chain carries TRBV18 and TRBJ2-3; no reliable D call. The CDR3 has 14 residues. Trimming removed 2 bases from V and 4 bases from J, with 10 bases in between. Germline lookup yields CDR1 KGHSH and CDR2 LQKENI. For the CDR3, the DNA is TGTGCCAGCTCACCAGGGAAAGCCCCAGATACGCAGTATTTT. Translating it yields CASSPGKAPDTQYF.

The sample holds many counts of this clonotype. The rearrangement links TRBV7-7 to TRBJ2-5; weak D call: TRBD2 (6 bases). Germline CDR1 reads SSHAT; CDR2 reads FNYEAQ (reference sequence). The CDR3 is 11 amino acids. V was trimmed by 6 bases and J by 9 bases, leaving 11 bases between them. This chain's CDR3 is CASSSGEAQYF. Written as DNA, the CDR3 is TGTGCCAGCAGTTCTGGGGAGGCCCAGTACTTC.

V gene TRBV30 combines with J gene TRBJ2-1; no firm D call. Germline V CDR1 and CDR2: GTSNPN, SVGIG (reference sequence). The ends were cut back, 3 bases at V and 6 bases at J, with 6 bases in the middle. CDR3 length: 11 amino acids. This CDR3 reads CAWRGTNEQFF. DNA of the CDR3: TGTGCCTGGAGGGGAACCAATGAGCAGTTCTTC.

This clonotype appeared a few times. This sequence joins TRBV5-4 and TRBJ2-5, with 8 bases fitting TRBD1. Looked up from germline, CDR1 is SGHNT and CDR2 is YYREEE (reference sequence). The CDR3 has 14 amino acids. Trimming at V came to 3 bases and at J to 7 bases, leaving 8 bases not matched to a gene. The CDR3 is CASSWDRTEGTQYF. The DNA for the CDR3 is TGTGCCAGCAGCTGGGACAGGACCGAGGGGACCCAGTACTTC.

This clonotype showed up just a few times. The chain links TRBV5-1 to TRBJ2-7, with TRBD2 matching 11 bases. The CDR3 length is 17 residues. The V gene end was trimmed by 4 bases and the J gene end by 1 base; junction bases not matched to a gene: 10. The V gene's germline CDR1 is SGHRS and CDR2 YFSETQ. The CDR3 region has the DNA TGCGCCAGCAGCCCTACGCCGGGGACTAGCGGTTCCTACGAGCAGTACTTC. Its protein product is CASSPTPGTSGSYEQYF. The entire variable domain, with the rest obtained from reference TRBV5-1 and TRBJ2-7, is as follows: KAGVTQTPRYLIKTRGQQVTLSCSPISGHRSVSWYQQTPGQGLQFLFEYFSETQRNKGNFPGRFSGRQFSNSRSEMNVSTLELGDSALYLCASSPTPGTSGSYEQYFGPGTRLTVT.

The V call is TRBV4-3, the J call TRBJ2-2; a possible D gene is TRBD2 (6 bases). Germline loops: CDR1 LGHNA, CDR2 YSLEER. Trimming removed 0 bases from V and 6 bases from J, with 17 bases in between. The CDR3 is made up of 17 amino acids. This chain's CDR3 is CASSQEPSLTRAGELFF. For the CDR3, the DNA is TGCGCCAGCAGCCAAGAGCCGTCCCTGACTAGGGCCGGGGAGCTGTTTTTT.

This clonotype was recorded a few times. V gene TRBV5-1 combines with J gene TRBJ2-5; 10 positions match TRBD2. CDR1 SGHRS and CDR2 YFSETQ come from the germline V gene. This CDR3 contains 15 residues. With V trimmed by 4 bases and J by 1 base, 4 bases remained unmatched. The CDR3: CASSDSGGSQETQYF. The DNA for the CDR3 is TGCGCCAGCAGCGATAGCGGGGGGTCCCAAGAGACCCAGTACTTC. The variable domain in full, with the rest retrieved from reference TRBV5-1 and TRBJ2-5, is KAGVTQTPRYLIKTRGQQVTLSCSPISGHRSVSWYQQTPGQGLQFLFEYFSETQRNKGNFPGRFSGRQFSNSRSEMNVSTLELGDSALYLCASSDSGGSQETQYFGPGTRLLVL.

This clonotype was counted many times. The chain combines TRBV12-3 or TRBV12-4 with TRBJ1-2, with D perhaps TRBD1 (6 bases). CDR3 length: 14 residues. Deletions cut 5 bases from V and 9 bases from J, with 19 bases between. This CDR3 is CASSTGLPRARYTF. The CDR3 DNA is TGTGCCAGCAGTACAGGGCTCCCTCGAGCCCGCTACACCTTC.

In its sample, this clonotype was seen many times. J is TRBJ1-2 and V is TRBV20-1, with TRBD1 matching over 7 bases. V shed 0 bases and J 4 bases; nucleotides not matched to a gene: 5. This CDR3 is built from 14 residues. Germline assignment: CDR1 DFQATT and CDR2 SNEGSKA (reference sequence). DNA for the CDR3: TGCAGTGCTAGAGAGGGGGACAGAGCCTATGGCTACACCTTC. Translated, it gives CSAREGDRAYGYTF.

This clonotype was picked up a small number of times. The rearrangement joins TRBV18 to TRBJ2-5, with no clear D. V was shortened by 2 bases and J by 2 bases, with 3 bases between the two germline ends. CDR1 is KGHSH and CDR2 is LQKENI in the germline V gene. CDR3 length: 12 residues. For the CDR3, the DNA is TGTGCCAGCTCACCAGGGCAAGAGACCCAGTACTTC. Its translation: CASSPGQETQYF.

The chain has TRBV19 and TRBJ2-2; 10 nucleotides match TRBD1. CDR3 length: 13 residues. Losses at the gene ends were 10 bases for V and 6 bases for J; bases not matched to a gene: 5. Germline V gene lookup returns CDR1 LNHDA and CDR2 SQIVND (reference sequence). In nucleotides, the CDR3 is TGTGCCACAACCGGGACAGGGGCCGGGGAGCTGTTTTTT. This sequence encodes CATTGTGAGELFF.

This clonotype has just a few counts. The V call is TRBV7-2, the J call TRBJ2-3, with D maybe TRBD2 (5 bases). The V end lost 0 bases, the J end lost 7 bases, and 11 bases lay between the germline ends. The CDR3 runs 14 residues. Germline values: CDR1 SGHTA, CDR2 FQGNSA. The CDR3 nucleotides read TGTGCCAGCAGCTTAGCGAGAGGAGGAAATACGCAGTATTTT. This translates into CASSLARGGNTQYF.

There are a few counts of this clonotype. The chain joins TRBV21-1 to TRBJ2-7; the table calls TRBD2, which could not be checked here. TRBV21-1 has pseudogene status. The CDR3 totals 15 residues. This chain's CDR3 is CASSKANDGLYEQYF. The CDR3 DNA reads TGTGCCAGCAGCAAAGCGAACGACGGACTCTACGAGCAGTACTTC.

This clonotype was detected a few times. V and J are TRBV6-2 or TRBV6-3 and TRBJ2-7, with 10 bases fitting TRBD1. CDR3 length: 14 amino acids. Germline V gene lookup returns CDR1 MNHEY and CDR2 SVGEGT. V was clipped by 7 bases and J by 3 bases; unmatched bases: 6. CDR3 in amino acids: CASNPGTGDYEQYF. CDR3 nucleotide sequence: TGTGCCAGCAATCCCGGGACAGGGGACTACGAGCAGTACTTC.

The chain carries TRBV7-2 and TRBJ2-5; possibly TRBD2 for D (5 bases). V lost 4 bases to trimming and J lost 5 bases, with 11 bases between them. Germline V gene lookup returns CDR1 SGHTA and CDR2 FQGNSA. The CDR3 has 13 residues. CDR3 nucleotides: TGTGCCAGCAGCTCGTCGAGGGAGGAGACCCAGTACTTC. Translating it yields CASSSSREETQYF. Full variable domain (remainder filled in from reference TRBV7-2 and TRBJ2-5): GAGVSQSPSNKVTEKGKDVELRCDPISGHTALYWYRQSLGQGLEFLIYFQGNSAPDKSGLPSDRFSAERTGGSVSTLTIQRTQQEDSAVYLCASSSSREETQYFGPGTRLLVL.

V and J are TRBV9 and TRBJ2-2; maybe TRBD2 (6 bases). Trimming removed 0 bases at V and 3 bases at J, with 15 bases between. The CDR3 extends over 17 amino acids. Germline CDR1 reads SGDLS; CDR2 reads YYNGEE. The CDR3 spells CASSVAAGGTYTGELFF. The CDR3 DNA follows: TGTGCCAGCAGCGTAGCCGCAGGAGGGACTTACACCGGGGAGCTGTTTTTT. Looking up the rest from reference TRBV9 and TRBJ2-2 gives the full variable domain: DSGVTQTPKHLITATGQRVTLRCSPRSGDLSVYWYQQSLDQGLQFLIQYYNGEERAKGNILERFSAQQFPDLHSELNLSSLELGDSALYFCASSVAAGGTYTGELFFGEGSRLTVL.